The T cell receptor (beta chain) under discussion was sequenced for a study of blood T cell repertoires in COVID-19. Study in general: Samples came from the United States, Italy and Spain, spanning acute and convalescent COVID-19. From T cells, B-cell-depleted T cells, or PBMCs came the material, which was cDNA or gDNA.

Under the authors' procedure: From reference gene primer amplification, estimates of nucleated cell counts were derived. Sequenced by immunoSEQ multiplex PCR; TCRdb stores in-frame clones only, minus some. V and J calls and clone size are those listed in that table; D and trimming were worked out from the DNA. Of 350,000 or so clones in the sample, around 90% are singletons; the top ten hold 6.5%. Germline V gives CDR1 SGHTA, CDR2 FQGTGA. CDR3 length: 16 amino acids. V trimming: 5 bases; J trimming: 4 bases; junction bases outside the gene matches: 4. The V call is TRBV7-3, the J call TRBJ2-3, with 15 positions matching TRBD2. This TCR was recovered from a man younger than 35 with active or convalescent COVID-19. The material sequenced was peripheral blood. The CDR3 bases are TGTGCCAGCAGCCACCGGACTAGCGGGGGGGCAGATACGCAGTATTTT. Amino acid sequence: CASSHRTSGGADTQYF.